Below, 23 T cell receptor beta chains from the same sample are listed, as sequenced in a study of blood T cell repertoires in COVID-19. TCRdb keeps only in-frame clones here, not all; method: immunoSEQ multiplex PCR. The table shows about 260,000 clones, with 88% occurring only once. Sequencing was performed on peripheral blood. The origin of the receptors is a man in his 60s who had recovered from COVID-19.

This sequence joins TRBV10-3 and TRBJ2-3; D may be TRBD1 (6 bases). The CDR3 loop spans 16 amino acids. From germline, CDR1 is ENHRY and CDR2 SYGVKD. V lost 6 bases and J lost 0, with 16 bases in between. As DNA, the CDR3 is TGTGCCATCAGAGGCACAGGGAGATCTAGCACAGATACGCAGTATTTT. It yields the protein CAIRGTGRSSTDTQYF.

The V gene is TRBV10-2, the J gene TRBJ1-1; no clear D. The CDR3 runs 13 residues. Trimming pared 0 bases from V and 3 bases from J, leaving 5 bases between. Germline V gives CDR1 WSHSY, CDR2 SAAADI. CDR3 sequence (DNA): TGCGCCAGCAGTGAGTCGTCGGACACTGAAGCTTTCTTT. Amino acids: CASSESSDTEAFF.

The V and J genes are TRBV23-1 and TRBJ1-5, with 7 bases lining up with TRBD1. TRBV23-1 is an ORF; its function is uncertain. The CDR3 is made up of 16 amino acids. V lost 2 bases, J lost 4 bases, and 8 bases stayed unmatched. The CDR3 region has the DNA TGCGCCAGCAGTCAACGCGGACAGGATGAGAATCAGCCCCAGCATTTT. Translated: CASSQRGQDENQPQHF.

The V and J genes are TRBV6-5 and TRBJ1-5, with D perhaps TRBD1 (5 bases). The V end lost 6 bases, the J end lost 4 bases, and 10 bases lay between the germline ends. The germline V gene encodes CDR1 MNHEY and CDR2 SVGAGI. There are 13 residues in the CDR3. The CDR3 region is CASSRQTNQPQHF. The CDR3 nucleotides read TGTGCCAGCAGCCGACAGACTAATCAGCCCCAGCATTTT.

This CDR3 reads CATSRVPTSTDTQYF. For the CDR3, the DNA is TGTGCCACCAGCAGAGTGCCTACTAGCACAGATACGCAGTATTTT. The chain links TRBV15 to TRBJ2-3; unclear D gene. Germline V gene data show CDR1 as LNHNV and CDR2 as YYDKDF (reference sequence). This CDR3 is 15 amino acids long. The V and J ends lost 1 base and 0 bases respectively, with 8 bases between them.

In this sample, this clone turned up once. V is TRBV19 and J is TRBJ2-2, with a tentative D call TRBD1 (5 bases). Germline assignment: CDR1 LNHDA and CDR2 SQIVND (reference sequence). This CDR3 is 15 amino acids long. V was cut by 9 bases and J by 1 base, with 15 bases left in between. The CDR3, as DNA: TGTGCCAGCTTCCCCGTCACAGGGAACACCGGGGAGCTGTTTTTT. Translating gives CASFPVTGNTGELFF.

The J gene is TRBJ2-7, the V gene TRBV15; 10 nucleotides align to TRBD1. CDR1 and CDR2 from the germline V gene are LNHNV and YYDKDF (reference sequence). The trim removed 0 bases at V and 4 bases at J, leaving 3 bases unmatched. The CDR3 runs to 15 residues. This CDR3 is CATSRETGGGYEQYF. As DNA, the CDR3 is TGTGCCACCAGCAGAGAGACAGGGGGCGGGTACGAGCAGTACTTC.

This clone was detected only once. The chain recombines TRBV6-6 with TRBJ2-3, with D possibly TRBD1 on 6 matching bases. Germline-derived CDR1 and CDR2 are MNHNY and SVGAGI (reference sequence). With 5 bases removed from V and 2 bases from J, the gap between germline ends came to 8 bases. The CDR3 is made up of 13 amino acids. CDR3 sequence (DNA): TGTGCCAGCAGTCGGACAGACACAGATACGCAGTATTTT. Its translation: CASSRTDTDTQYF.

The rearrangement joins TRBV5-1 to TRBJ2-2, with TRBD1 identical over 7 bases. The CDR3 is 17 amino acids. Germline V lookup: CDR1 SGHRS, CDR2 YFSETQ. Trimming removed 4 bases from V and 4 bases from J; junction bases left unmatched: 13. CDR3 residues: CASSTALLTGLTGELFF. The CDR3 DNA reads TGCGCCAGCAGCACCGCCCTACTGACAGGGCTCACCGGGGAGCTGTTTTTT.

The chain carries TRBV9 and TRBJ2-3; the D is unclear. The CDR3 spans 16 residues. V lost 0 bases to trimming and J lost 1 base, with 12 bases between them. The germline V gene has CDR1 SGDLS and CDR2 YYNGEE. Written as DNA, the CDR3 is TGTGCCAGCAGCGTAGCAGGTGTTGACGGCACAGATACGCAGTATTTT. It yields the protein CASSVAGVDGTDTQYF.

The chain couples TRBV19 to TRBJ2-2, with a tentative D call TRBD2 (5 bases). This CDR3 has 13 amino acids. The germline CDR1 and CDR2 sequences are LNHDA and SQIVND (reference sequence). The V gene lost 3 bases and the J gene lost 7 bases, with 9 bases spanning the gap. The CDR3 coding sequence is TGTGCCAGTAGTATCGGTCGGGGCGGGGAGCTGTTTTTT. Translation gives CASSIGRGGELFF.

This chain joins TRBV6-6 and TRBJ2-3; D is unclear. The V gene's germline CDR1 is MNHNY and CDR2 SVGAGI (reference sequence). The CDR3 covers 15 residues. V shed 1 base and J shed 0 bases, with 8 bases lying between them. CDR3: CASSYLVPSTDTQYF. CDR3 DNA sequence: TGTGCCAGCAGTTACTTAGTCCCTAGCACAGATACGCAGTATTTT.

This chain uses TRBV27 with TRBJ2-7, with 9 bases lining up with TRBD1. CDR1 is MNHEY, CDR2 SMNVEV, per germline (reference sequence). CDR3 size: 14 residues. V trimming: 5 bases; J trimming: 4 bases; junction bases outside the gene matches: 6. In DNA, the CDR3 is TGTGCCAGCAGTGGGACAGGGCTGGGATACGAGCAGTACTTC. Translation: CASSGTGLGYEQYF.

V gene TRBV9 combines with J gene TRBJ1-1; 10 bases line up with TRBD1. The CDR3 sequence is 15 residues long. Unmatched junction bases numbered 4, after V lost 0 bases and J lost 5 bases. Germline V CDR1 and CDR2: SGDLS, YYNGEE. Here the CDR3 reads CASSVEGTGETEAFF. DNA for the CDR3: TGTGCCAGCAGCGTAGAGGGGACAGGGGAGACTGAAGCTTTCTTT. The whole variable domain, filled in from reference TRBV9 and TRBJ1-1, reads DSGVTQTPKHLITATGQRVTLRCSPRSGDLSVYWYQQSLDQGLQFLIQYYNGEERAKGNILERFSAQQFPDLHSELNLSSLELGDSALYFCASSVEGTGETEAFFGQGTRLTVV.

The genes are TRBV15 and TRBJ1-5; D is undetermined. Germline V gene data show CDR1 as LNHNV and CDR2 as YYDKDF (reference sequence). The V gene lost 1 base and the J gene lost 4 bases, with 11 bases spanning the gap. The CDR3 consists of 15 residues. The CDR3 coding sequence is TGTGCCACCAGCAGAGTCGCGGCAGCTAATCAGCCCCAGCATTTT. The encoded protein is CATSRVAAANQPQHF.

V is TRBV9 and J is TRBJ2-2; 10 bases are a match to TRBD2. Trimming at V came to 3 bases and at J to 4 bases, leaving 6 bases not matched to a gene. CDR3 length: 16 residues. Germline V gene lookup returns CDR1 SGDLS and CDR2 YYNGEE. The CDR3 DNA is TGTGCCAGCAGCGCTAGCGGGGGTCCCCTCACCGGGGAGCTGTTTTTT. Translating it yields CASSASGGPLTGELFF.

The chain carries TRBV7-7 and TRBJ1-4, with 7 bases lining up with TRBD1. V gave up 4 bases and J gave up 4 bases; unmatched junction bases: 6. The CDR3 has 15 residues. Germline V CDR1 and CDR2: SSHAT, FNYEAQ (reference sequence). The CDR3 protein is CASSSARGDNEKLFF. CDR3 nucleotides: TGTGCCAGCAGCTCCGCCAGGGGGGATAATGAAAAACTGTTTTTT.

The table lists this clone with a few counts. The chain joins TRBV5-1 to TRBJ2-7; a weak D match, TRBD1 (5 bases). The CDR3 has 15 amino acids. Germline V gene lookup returns CDR1 SGHRS and CDR2 YFSETQ. Trimming left V 0 bases short and J 2 bases short, with 12 bases between. CDR3 in DNA: TGCGCCAGCAGCTTGGTTTCAGGGTCCACCTACGAGCAGTACTTC. Translating gives CASSLVSGSTYEQYF.

The genes are TRBV5-5 and TRBJ1-3; 8 bases map to TRBD1. CDR1 is SGHKS and CDR2 is YYEKEE in the germline V gene (reference sequence). V was pared by 4 bases and J by 4 bases, with 4 bases of the junction left unmatched. There are 14 residues in the CDR3. The DNA of the CDR3 is TGTGCCAGCAGCCAGGGGGCGCCGGGAAACACCATATATTTT. Amino acids: CASSQGAPGNTIYF.

The V gene is TRBV5-8, the J gene TRBJ1-3, with a tentative D call TRBD1 (5 bases). The germline gives CDR1 SGHTS, CDR2 YDEGEE. The V and J ends lost 4 bases and 0 bases respectively, with 17 bases between them. CDR3 length: 17 residues. The CDR3 is CASSPRGGKFSGNTIYF. CDR3 bases: TGTGCCAGCAGCCCCCGGGGCGGGAAATTCTCTGGAAACACCATATATTTT.

The chain is built from TRBV11-2 and TRBJ2-3, with D perhaps TRBD2 (5 bases). Germline V gene sequence: CDR1 SGHAT, CDR2 FQNNGV. The CDR3 loop spans 14 amino acids. V was trimmed by 1 base and J by 4 bases, leaving 9 bases between them. CDR3 sequence: CASSLGRGADTQYF. In nucleotides, the CDR3 is TGTGCCAGCAGCTTAGGCCGGGGTGCAGATACGCAGTATTTT.

This chain uses TRBV7-6 with TRBJ1-1; 7 bases match TRBD1. The CDR3 spans 16 residues. V gave up 1 base and J gave up 3 bases; unmatched junction bases: 8. Germline CDR1 SGHVS, CDR2 FNYEAQ. The CDR3, as DNA: TGTGCCAGCAGCTTAGTTTTACCCGGGACAGACACTGAAGCTTTCTTT. Protein product: CASSLVLPGTDTEAFF.

This rearrangement joins TRBV5-1 to TRBJ2-1; D is possibly TRBD1 (6 bases). Between the trimmed V and J ends, which lost 0 bases and 4 bases, there was a span of 8 bases. There are 14 residues in the CDR3. Germline-derived CDR1 and CDR2 are SGHRS and YFSETQ. The CDR3 sequence: CASSLGQEYNEQFF. DNA for the CDR3: TGCGCCAGCAGCTTGGGACAGGAGTACAATGAGCAGTTCTTC.